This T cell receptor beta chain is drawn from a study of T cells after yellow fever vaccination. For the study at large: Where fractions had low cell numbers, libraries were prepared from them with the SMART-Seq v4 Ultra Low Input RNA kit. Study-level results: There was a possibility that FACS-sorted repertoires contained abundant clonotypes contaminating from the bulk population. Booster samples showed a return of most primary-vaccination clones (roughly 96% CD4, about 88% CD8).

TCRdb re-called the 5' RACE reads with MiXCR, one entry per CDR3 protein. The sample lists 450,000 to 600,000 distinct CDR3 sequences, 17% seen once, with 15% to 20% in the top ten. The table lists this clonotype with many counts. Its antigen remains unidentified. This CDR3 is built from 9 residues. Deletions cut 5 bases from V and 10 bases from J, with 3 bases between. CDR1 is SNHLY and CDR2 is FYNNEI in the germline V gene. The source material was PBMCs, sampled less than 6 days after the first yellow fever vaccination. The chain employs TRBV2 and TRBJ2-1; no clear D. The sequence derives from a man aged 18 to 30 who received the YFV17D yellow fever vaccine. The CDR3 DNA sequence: TGTGCCAGCAGTTTAGAGCAGTTCTTC. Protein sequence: CASSLEQFF.